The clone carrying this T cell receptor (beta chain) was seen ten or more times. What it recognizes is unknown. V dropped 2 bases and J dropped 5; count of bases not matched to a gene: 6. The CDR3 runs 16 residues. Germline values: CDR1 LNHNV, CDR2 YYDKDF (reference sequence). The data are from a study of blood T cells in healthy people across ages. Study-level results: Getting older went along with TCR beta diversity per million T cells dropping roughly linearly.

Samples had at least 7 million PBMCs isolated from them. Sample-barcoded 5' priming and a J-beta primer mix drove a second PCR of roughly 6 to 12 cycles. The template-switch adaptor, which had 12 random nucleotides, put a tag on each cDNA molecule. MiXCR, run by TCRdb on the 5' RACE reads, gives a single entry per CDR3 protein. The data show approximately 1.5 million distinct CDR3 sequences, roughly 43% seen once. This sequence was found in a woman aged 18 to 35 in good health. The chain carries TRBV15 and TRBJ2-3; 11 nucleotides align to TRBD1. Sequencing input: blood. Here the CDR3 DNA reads TGTGCCACCAGCAGATCTAAGGGACAGGGGGAAGATACGCAGTATTTT. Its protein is CATSRSKGQGEDTQYF.